The clone carrying this T cell receptor (beta chain) was recorded many times. Trimming cost V 3 bases and J 6 bases, with 15 bases left between them. This CDR3 contains 14 residues. CDR1 and CDR2 (germline): MDHEN, SYDVKM. This record belongs to a study of T cells in Graves' hyperthyroidism and ophthalmopathy. Amplification yielded TCR beta CDR3 regions, with RNA transcripts as the source. During a first-round RT-PCR of the TCR CDR3, the HTBI primer set was used. MiXCR, applied by TCRdb to the multiplex PCR reads, yields one record per CDR3 protein. Here the sample spans 200,000 to 250,000 distinct CDR3 sequences, more than 20% being singletons.

The chain joins TRBV28 to TRBJ2-7; D remains unclear. This TCR came from a woman in her thirties or forties with Graves' ophthalmopathy. The sample consisted of blood. The CDR3 DNA reads as TGTGCCAGCAGTTTGGGAAGAGGAGTGCGCGAGCAGTACTTC. It encodes CASSLGRGVREQYF.